This TCR beta chain was captured in a study of identical twins. General observations from the study: In monozygotic twins, models underestimated the sharing of out-of-frame TCR alpha. Memory repertoires lacked the insertion deficit that abundant cord blood beta clonotypes showed.

The CDR3 spans 17 residues. Germline loops: CDR1 MNHNS, CDR2 SASEGT. The V segment lost 3 bases and the J segment 0 bases; nucleotides outside the gene matches: 7. Unique molecular identifiers were present on cDNA, and template switching added a universal primer site. From the 5' RACE reads, TCRdb called clonotypes with MiXCR, one entry per CDR3 protein. The table records around 550,000 distinct CDR3 sequences, around 15% of them present only once. There are a few counts of this clonotype. The antigen is unknown. The data were also submitted as part of a second study, on yellow fever vaccine responses in identical twins.

V is TRBV6-1 and J is TRBJ2-2; 7 bases line up with TRBD1. This sequence was found in a woman aged 18-29 years in good health. Sequenced sample: CD4+ T cells sorted from blood. CDR3 in amino acids: CASSEATGTANTGELFF. In DNA form, the CDR3 reads TGTGCCAGCAGTGAGGCGACCGGGACAGCGAACACCGGGGAGCTGTTTTTT.